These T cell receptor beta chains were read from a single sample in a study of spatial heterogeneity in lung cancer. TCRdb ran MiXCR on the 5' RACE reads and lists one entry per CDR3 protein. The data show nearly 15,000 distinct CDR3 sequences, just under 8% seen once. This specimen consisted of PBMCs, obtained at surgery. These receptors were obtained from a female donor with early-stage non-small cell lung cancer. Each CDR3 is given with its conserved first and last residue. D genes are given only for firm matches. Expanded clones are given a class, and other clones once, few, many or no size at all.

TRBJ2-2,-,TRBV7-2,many,TGTGCCAGCACCCCATACGTCCGCTCCACCGGGGAGCTGTTTTTT,CASTPYVRSTGELFF
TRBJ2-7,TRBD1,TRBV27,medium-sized,TGTGCCAGCAGGCTGGGACCGGGACAGCTCTACGAGCAGTACTTC,CASRLGPGQLYEQYF
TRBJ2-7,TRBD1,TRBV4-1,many,TGCGCCAGCAGCCAAGTCTCCGGACAGGGGTTCTACGAGCAGTACTTC,CASSQVSGQGFYEQYF
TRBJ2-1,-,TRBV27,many,TGTGCCAGCAGTATTAGCAAAAATGAGCAGTTCTTC,CASSISKNEQFF
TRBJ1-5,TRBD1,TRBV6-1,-,TGTGCCAGCAGTGGACAGGGTGGTCAGCCCCAGCATTTT,CASSGQGGQPQHF
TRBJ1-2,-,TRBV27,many,TGTGCCAGTGGGGACCCGGAGGGCTATGGCTACACCTTC,CASGDPEGYGYTF
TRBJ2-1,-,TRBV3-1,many,TGTGCCAGCAGCCTCGTCGGACTCGGCGTTTATGAGCAGTTCTTC,CASSLVGLGVYEQFF
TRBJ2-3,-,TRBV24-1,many,TGTGCCACCAGTGATTTGTGGGGAGATACGCAGTATTTT,CATSDLWGDTQYF
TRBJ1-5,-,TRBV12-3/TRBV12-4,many,TGTGCCAGCAGTTTAAATGCAGAACAAGGCAATCAGCCCCAGCATTTT,CASSLNAEQGNQPQHF
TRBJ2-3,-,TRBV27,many,TGTGCCAGCAGCTCAACAAGGGGCGCAGATACGCAGTATTTT,CASSSTRGADTQYF
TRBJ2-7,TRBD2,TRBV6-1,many,TGTGCCAGCAGTCTAGGACTAGCGGCCTCCTACGAGCAGTACTTC,CASSLGLAASYEQYF
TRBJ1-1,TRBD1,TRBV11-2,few,TGTGCCAGCAGCTTAGATCTCGGGTACAGGGGCCCGAACACTGAAGCTTTCTTT,CASSLDLGYRGPNTEAFF
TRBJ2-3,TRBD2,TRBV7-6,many,TGTGCCAGCAGCGTCCCGGGACTAGACCTCTCTGCGCAGTATTTT,CASSVPGLDLSAQYF
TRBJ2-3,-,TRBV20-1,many,TGCAGTGCTAGCTTCGGGGGCACGGGGGATACGCAGTATTTT,CSASFGGTGDTQYF
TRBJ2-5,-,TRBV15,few,TGTGCCACCGCCAGGGCATACCAAGAGACCCAGTACTTC,CATARAYQETQYF
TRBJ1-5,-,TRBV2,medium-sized,TGTGCCAGCCGCCTTGGTAGCAATCAGCCCCAGCATTTT,CASRLGSNQPQHF
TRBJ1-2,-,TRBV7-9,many,TGTGCCAGCAGCTTCGGACGGAACTATGGCTACACCTTC,CASSFGRNYGYTF
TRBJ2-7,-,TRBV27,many,TGTGCCAGCAGTTTCGAACGATTTCCTTACGAGCAGTACTTC,CASSFERFPYEQYF
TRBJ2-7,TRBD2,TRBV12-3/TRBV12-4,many,TGTGCCAGCAGTTACTCAGCGGGAGGAACCTACGAGCAGTACTTC,CASSYSAGGTYEQYF
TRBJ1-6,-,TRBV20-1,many,TGCAGTGCTAGCGTGGGGATTGGCAATAATTCACCCCTCCACTTT,CSASVGIGNNSPLHF
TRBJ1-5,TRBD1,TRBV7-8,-,TGTGCCAGCAGCAACACAGGGGCTTATCAGCCCCAGCATTTT,CASSNTGAYQPQHF
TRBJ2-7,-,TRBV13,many,TGTGCCAGCAGCTCCAGACAGGAGCAGTACTTC,CASSSRQEQYF
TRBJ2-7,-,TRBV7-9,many,TGTGCCAGCAGCTTATACCGGGACGGACACTACGAGCAGTACTTC,CASSLYRDGHYEQYF
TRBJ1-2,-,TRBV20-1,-,TGCAGTGCCAAGACGTGGGAAGGGAGAGGCTACACCTTC,CSAKTWEGRGYTF
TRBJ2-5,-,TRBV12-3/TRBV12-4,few,TGTGCCAGCAGTTACCTAGAGACCCAGTACTTC,CASSYLETQYF
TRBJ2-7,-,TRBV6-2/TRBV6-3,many,TGTGCCAGCGAGGCCTATGGGGACAACGAGCAGTACTTC,CASEAYGDNEQYF
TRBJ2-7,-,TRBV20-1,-,TGCAGTGCAGGCGGCCAGGGAACCCTTACCTCCTACGAGCAGTACTTC,CSAGGQGTLTSYEQYF
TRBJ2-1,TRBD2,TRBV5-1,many,TGCGCCAGCAGCGGGGGACTAGCGGAGAGGGGTGAGCAGTTCTTC,CASSGGLAERGEQFF
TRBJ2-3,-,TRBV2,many,TGTGCCAGCAGGGAGGGAACCGGGGGGCTCAGCACAGATACGCAGTATTTT,CASREGTGGLSTDTQYF
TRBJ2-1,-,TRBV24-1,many,TGTGCCACCAGTGACCCGACGGGCTCGGCCTACAATGAGCAGTTCTTC,CATSDPTGSAYNEQFF
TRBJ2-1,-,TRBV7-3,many,TGTGCCAGCAGCTTAATGCCAGGGAGCTCCTACAATGAGCAGTTCTTC,CASSLMPGSSYNEQFF
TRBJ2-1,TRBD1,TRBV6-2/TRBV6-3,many,TGTGCCAGCAGACCCACGGGACAGTTCGCCTACAATGAGCAGTTCTTC,CASRPTGQFAYNEQFF
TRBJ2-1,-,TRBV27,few,TGTGCCAGCAGTCCCCAGACTAGCTCCTACAATGAGCAGTTCTTC,CASSPQTSSYNEQFF
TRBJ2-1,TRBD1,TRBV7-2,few,TGTGCCAGCAGCTCAGGGGGCGGGGTGACCACGAATGAGCAGTTCTTC,CASSSGGGVTTNEQFF
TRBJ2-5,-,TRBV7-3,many,TGTGCCAGCAGCTCTACGGGAGATCCCGGGACCCAGTACTTC,CASSSTGDPGTQYF
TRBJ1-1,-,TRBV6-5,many,TGTGCCAGCAGTTTACAACAGGGAACGGGGACTGAAGCTTTCTTT,CASSLQQGTGTEAFF
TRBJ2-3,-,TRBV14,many,TGTGCCAGCAGGAAAGGGCTTCGGGGGGCCGGCCTCACAGATACGCAGTATTTT,CASRKGLRGAGLTDTQYF
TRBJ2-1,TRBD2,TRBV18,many,TGTGCCAGCTCACCACTAGTGACTAGCGGACTAAGAGCGTACAATGAGCAGTTCTTC,CASSPLVTSGLRAYNEQFF
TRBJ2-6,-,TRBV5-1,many,TGCGCCAGCACCCTTGGAAACTCTGGGGCCAACGTCCTGACTTTC,CASTLGNSGANVLTF
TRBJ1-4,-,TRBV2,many,TGTGCCAGCAGCCGGGTCCTATCAACTAATGAAAAACTGTTTTTT,CASSRVLSTNEKLFF
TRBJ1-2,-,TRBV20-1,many,TGCAGTGCTAGAGGGGGCGGCTACACCTTC,CSARGGGYTF
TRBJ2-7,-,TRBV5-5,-,TGTGCCAGCAGCTTGCAGCTACCCGCCTACGAGCAGTACTTC,CASSLQLPAYEQYF
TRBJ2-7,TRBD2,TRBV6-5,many,TGTGCCAGCAGTTACTCGAAGGCGGGAGGACACTCCTACGAGCAGTACTTC,CASSYSKAGGHSYEQYF
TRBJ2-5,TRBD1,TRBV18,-,TGTGCCAGCTCCCGAAACAACAGGGGGCGAGAGACCCAGTACTTC,CASSRNNRGRETQYF
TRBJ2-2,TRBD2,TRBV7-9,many,TGTGCCAGCAGCCTGCCTAGACTAGCGGGAGGGCCTGGCGGGGAGCTGTTTTTT,CASSLPRLAGGPGGELFF
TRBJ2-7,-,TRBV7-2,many,TGTGCCAGCAGCTTATTTGGAGTAAACTCCTACGAGCAGTACTTC,CASSLFGVNSYEQYF
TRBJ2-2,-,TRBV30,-,TGTGCCTGGAGAAGTGGACACGGGGCACTATACACCGGGGAGCTGTTTTTT,CAWRSGHGALYTGELFF
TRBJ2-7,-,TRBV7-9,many,TGTGCCAGCAGCTTAGTCTCCTACGAGCAGTACTTC,CASSLVSYEQYF
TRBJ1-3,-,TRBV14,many,TGTGCCAGCAGCCAAGTGGCCGGAGGAAACACCATATATTTT,CASSQVAGGNTIYF
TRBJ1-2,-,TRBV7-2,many,TGTGCCGACCAGGGAGGTTATGGCTACACCTTC,CADQGGYGYTF
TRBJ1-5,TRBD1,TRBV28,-,TGTGCCAGCAGTTCGACCTACAGGGGAAATCAGCCCCAGCATTTT,CASSSTYRGNQPQHF
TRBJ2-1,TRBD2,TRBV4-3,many,TGCGCCAGCAGCCAAGCGACGCCGGGACTAGCGGGGGGTCACAGCTCCTACAATGAGCAGTTCTTC,CASSQATPGLAGGHSSYNEQFF
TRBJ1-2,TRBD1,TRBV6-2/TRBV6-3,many,TGTGCCAGCAGCCGGGACAGGGGAGATGGCTACACCTTC,CASSRDRGDGYTF